This TCR beta chain was found in a study of T cell repertoires in cytomegalovirus infection. TCRdb ran MiXCR on the reads and lists one entry per CDR3 protein. Of roughly 760,000 distinct CDR3 sequences listed, about 40% were seen once; the top ten hold 2.8%. This clonotype was sampled from a human donor in good health (CMV status not recorded). Some clones in this sample may be carry-over from other donors' samples. The sample was PBMCs.

CDR3 DNA: TGTGCCAGCAGTGAAGCCCTCACCCAGCGGGGGCAAGAGACCCAGTACTTC. It is translated as CASSEALTQRGQETQYF. This chain links TRBV6-1 with TRBJ2-5; 8 nucleotides agree with TRBD2. The V gene's germline CDR1 is MNHNS and CDR2 SASEGT. The CDR3 is made up of 17 amino acids. Unmatched junction bases numbered 8, after V lost 0 bases and J lost 2 bases.